These 22 T cell receptor beta chains were all obtained from the same sample, sequenced in a study of T cell repertoires in cytomegalovirus infection. For these receptors, no antigen is known. TCRdb itself ran the reads through MiXCR, one entry per CDR3 protein. The sample shows approximately 260,000 distinct CDR3 sequences, 20% to 25% of them seen only once. This specimen was cultured PBMCs, taken from culture after CMV antigen stimulation. The source of these receptors is a human donor in good health (CMV status not recorded). Some clones in this sample may be carry-over from other donors' samples.

This clonotype was recorded many times. CDR3 DNA: TGTGCCAGCAGCTTCCCAGGGTCCTACAATGAGCAGTTCTTC. Translation gives CASSFPGSYNEQFF. V and J are TRBV7-2 and TRBJ2-1, with a possible D match to TRBD1 (5 bases). There are 14 residues in the CDR3. V was pared by 3 bases and J by 1 base, with 7 bases between. The germline gives CDR1 SGHTA, CDR2 FQGNSA. The full variable domain, its missing parts supplied by reference TRBV7-2 and TRBJ2-1, is GAGVSQSPSNKVTEKGKDVELRCDPISGHTALYWYRQSLGQGLEFLIYFQGNSAPDKSGLPSDRFSAERTGGSVSTLTIQRTQQEDSAVYLCASSFPGSYNEQFFGPGTRLTVL.

In this sample, this clonotype turned up many times. This chain links TRBV7-2 with TRBJ2-7, with D possibly matching TRBD2 (6 bases). The V end was cut by 8 bases, the J end by 7 bases, with 18 bases between. CDR1 and CDR2 from the germline V gene are SGHTA and FQGNSA. The CDR3 runs 13 residues. This CDR3 reads CASAGWRAEEQYF. CDR3 in DNA: TGTGCCAGCGCAGGTTGGAGGGCCGAGGAGCAGTACTTC.

The genes are TRBV19 and TRBJ1-5; D uncertain. Germline values: CDR1 LNHDA, CDR2 SQIVND (reference sequence). There are 13 residues in the CDR3. With 5 bases removed from V and 4 bases from J, the gap between germline ends came to 9 bases. CDR3 sequence reads: CASSATWNQPQHF. CDR3 nucleotide sequence: TGTGCCAGTAGTGCCACCTGGAATCAGCCCCAGCATTTT.

This clonotype was seen a handful of times. V gene TRBV29-1 combines with J gene TRBJ2-1, with D tentatively TRBD1 or TRBD2 (5 bases each). This CDR3 contains 14 residues. Trimming removed 6 bases at V and 2 bases at J, with 14 bases between. The germline gives CDR1 SQVTM, CDR2 ANQGSEA. The CDR3 sequence: CSVGPGTTYNEQFF. The DNA of the CDR3 is TGCAGCGTCGGCCCCGGGACGACCTACAATGAGCAGTTCTTC.

The gene calls are TRBV7-9 and TRBJ2-6, with unresolved D. Germline values: CDR1 SEHNR, CDR2 FQNEAQ (reference sequence). This CDR3 contains 18 residues. Deletions cut 5 bases from V and 2 bases from J, with 19 bases between. Here the CDR3 reads CASSTTTHASTGANVLTF. The CDR3 DNA follows: TGTGCCAGCAGCACGACGACACATGCCTCAACTGGGGCCAACGTCCTGACTTTC.

The chain combines TRBV2 with TRBJ2-3; either TRBD1 or TRBD2 may fit D (5 bases each). V was shortened by 6 bases and J by 4 bases, with 17 bases between the two germline ends. Germline V lookup: CDR1 SNHLY, CDR2 FYNNEI. CDR3 length: 15 residues. The CDR3 coding sequence is TGTGCCAGCAGGAGTGGGGACCTAAGGGCAGATACGCAGTATTTT. Amino acid sequence: CASRSGDLRADTQYF.

The chain uses TRBV7-9 and TRBJ1-4; 10 bases are shared with TRBD1. The CDR3 is 14 amino acids. V lost 5 bases, J lost 6 bases, and 3 bases stayed unmatched. In germline, CDR1 is SEHNR, CDR2 FQNEAQ (reference sequence). CDR3 amino acids: CASSQGTGDEKLFF. The CDR3 bases are TGTGCCAGCAGCCAAGGGACAGGGGATGAAAAACTGTTTTTT.

The table lists this clonotype with a few counts. This chain joins TRBV28 and TRBJ2-2; D may be TRBD2 (5 bases). Trimming removed 6 bases from V and 6 bases from J, with 8 bases in between. Germline V gives CDR1 MDHEN, CDR2 SYDVKM. The CDR3 runs 12 residues. In DNA, the CDR3 is TGTGCCAGCAGGGTAGCGCCCGGGGAGCTGTTTTTT. Its protein product is CASRVAPGELFF.

The table lists this clonotype with a few counts. V and J are TRBV7-2 and TRBJ2-5; D perhaps matches TRBD2 (6 bases). The V gene lost 3 bases and the J gene lost 5 bases, with 19 bases spanning the gap. Germline loops: CDR1 SGHTA, CDR2 FQGNSA. The CDR3 runs to 16 residues. CDR3 loop: CASSFQIGGSGETQYF. The CDR3 bases are TGTGCCAGCAGCTTCCAAATTGGTGGGAGCGGGGAGACCCAGTACTTC.

This clonotype was found a few times. The genes are TRBV5-6 and TRBJ1-6; 7 bases are shared with TRBD1. CDR3 size: 16 residues. Germline assignment: CDR1 SGHDT and CDR2 YYEEEE. The J segment lost 8 bases and the V segment lost 4 bases, leaving 12 bases of the junction unmatched. CDR3 sequence (DNA): TGTGCCAGCAGCCCTAGTACAGGGGCGAGGGATTCACCCCTCCACTTT. Translating it yields CASSPSTGARDSPLHF. Using reference TRBV5-6 and TRBJ1-6 for the parts outside the CDR3, the full variable domain is DAGVTQSPTHLIKTRGQQVTLRCSPKSGHDTVSWYQQALGQGPQFIFQYYEEEERQRGNFPDRFSGHQFPNYSSELNVNALLLGDSALYLCASSPSTGARDSPLHFGNGTRLTVT.

Ten or more counts support this clonotype. The chain is built from TRBV7-8 and TRBJ1-1, with 7 nucleotides matching TRBD1. V shed 3 bases, J shed 5 bases, and the junction held 12 bases outside the gene matches. The CDR3 is made up of 16 amino acids. Germline V gene lookup returns CDR1 SGHVS and CDR2 FQNEAQ. The CDR3: CASSFPWAGGGTEAFF. CDR3 DNA sequence: TGTGCCAGCAGCTTCCCTTGGGCAGGGGGGGGGACTGAAGCTTTCTTT.

This clonotype has only one observation. The rearrangement links TRBV6-2 or TRBV6-3 to TRBJ2-1, with TRBD2 matching 10 bases. The CDR3 length is 15 residues. The germline CDR1 and CDR2 sequences are MNHEY and SVGEGT. V was pared by 5 bases and J by 7 bases, with 8 bases of the junction left unmatched. The CDR3 nucleotides are TGTGCCAGCAGTAAAGCTAGCGGGAGTAGGAATGAGCAGTTCTTC. It codes for CASSKASGSRNEQFF.

This clonotype came up a few times. This chain uses TRBV25-1 with TRBJ2-7, with D uncertain. V was clipped by 2 bases and J by 2 bases, with 7 bases between them. The CDR3 loop spans 13 amino acids. Germline values: CDR1 MGHDK, CDR2 SYGVNS. The CDR3 loop is CASSEQSPYEQYF. The CDR3 DNA is TGTGCCAGCAGTGAACAGAGTCCCTACGAGCAGTACTTC.

The chain uses TRBV6-1 and TRBJ1-4; perhaps TRBD1 as D (5 bases). V gave up 6 bases and J gave up 2 bases, with 19 bases separating them. Germline-derived CDR1 and CDR2 are MNHNS and SASEGT. The CDR3 contains 17 residues. CDR3 region: CASRRLSGTDTNEKLFF. The CDR3 DNA is TGTGCCAGCAGACGGCTTTCTGGGACGGATACTAATGAAAAACTGTTTTTT.

This chain joins TRBV19 and TRBJ2-1, with 7 bases fitting TRBD2. Germline CDR1 LNHDA, CDR2 SQIVND (reference sequence). This CDR3 is built from 13 residues. V dropped 2 bases and J dropped 7; count of bases not matched to a gene: 2. For the CDR3, the DNA is TGTGCCAGTAGTATATGGCGGGAGAATGAGCAGTTCTTC. Translated: CASSIWRENEQFF. The whole variable domain, remainder taken from reference TRBV19 and TRBJ2-1, is DGGITQSPKYLFRKEGQNVTLSCEQNLNHDAMYWYRQDPGQGLRLIYYSQIVNDFQKGDIAEGYSVSREKKESFPLTVTSAQKNPTAFYLCASSIWRENEQFFGPGTRLTVL.

This sequence joins TRBV19 and TRBJ1-5; maybe TRBD1 (6 bases). Trimming cost V 1 base and J 2 bases, with 12 bases left between them. The CDR3 extends over 16 amino acids. In germline, CDR1 is LNHDA, CDR2 SQIVND (reference sequence). The chain's CDR3 is CASSIGEGQRNQPQHF. Here the CDR3 DNA reads TGTGCCAGTAGTATAGGAGAAGGACAGCGCAATCAGCCCCAGCATTTT.

The genes are TRBV11-3 and TRBJ2-3; 7 nucleotides match TRBD2. The CDR3 covers 15 residues. The V segment lost 5 bases and the J segment 6 bases; nucleotides outside the gene matches: 11. Germline-derived CDR1 and CDR2 are SGHNT and YENEEA. CDR3: CASSPRTRLRDTQYF. The CDR3, as DNA: TGTGCCAGCAGCCCCCGGACTAGGCTACGTGATACGCAGTATTTT.

V and J are TRBV27 and TRBJ2-5, with 7 positions matching TRBD2. The CDR3 spans 16 residues. V was clipped by 4 bases and J by 4 bases; unmatched bases: 12. The V gene's germline CDR1 is MNHEY and CDR2 SMNVEV (reference sequence). The CDR3: CASSSPRWGGPETQYF. The CDR3 DNA is TGTGCCAGCAGTTCCCCCAGGTGGGGGGGACCAGAGACCCAGTACTTC.

This clonotype was recorded at least ten times. The chain recombines TRBV29-1 with TRBJ1-4; D is unresolved. The CDR3 contains 14 residues. Germline assignment: CDR1 SQVTM and CDR2 ANQGSEA. Between the trimmed V and J ends, which lost 1 base and 8 bases, there was a span of 14 bases. The CDR3 nucleotides read TGCAGCGTTGAAGTCAGAGCGAAGGGCGAAAAACTGTTTTTT. Translated: CSVEVRAKGEKLFF.

This clonotype has ten or more counts. V gene TRBV7-3 combines with J gene TRBJ2-5; 9 bases fit TRBD1. The germline V gene has CDR1 SGHTA and CDR2 FQGTGA. CDR3 length equals 14 residues. Unmatched junction bases numbered 2, after V lost 1 base and J lost 5 bases. CDR3 nucleotides: TGTGCCAGCAGCTTAAGAGGACAGGGGGAGACCCAGTACTTC. This translates into CASSLRGQGETQYF.

This clonotype appeared many times. The chain recombines TRBV7-8 with TRBJ1-1; a possible D gene is TRBD1 (6 bases). This CDR3 has 12 amino acids. Germline assignment: CDR1 SGHVS and CDR2 FQNEAQ. V was pared by 10 bases and J by 4 bases, with 13 bases between. In DNA form, the CDR3 reads TGTGCCACCAACAGGGAGTTCACTGAAGCTTTCTTT. This sequence encodes CATNREFTEAFF.

This clonotype has only a few counts. The chain carries TRBV20-1 and TRBJ1-5; TRBD1 matches at 8 bases. With 4 bases clipped from V and 0 bases from J, the junction kept 8 bases outside the gene matches. Germline CDR1 reads DFQATT; CDR2 reads SNEGSKA (reference sequence). The CDR3 extends over 16 amino acids. The CDR3 here is CSAMTGAGYSNQPQHF. CDR3 bases: TGCAGTGCTATGACAGGGGCCGGATATAGCAATCAGCCCCAGCATTTT.